This TCR beta chain was identified during a study of blood T cell repertoires in COVID-19. The overall study: The analysed material was cDNA or gDNA that came from T cells, B-cell-depleted T cells, or PBMCs.

This clone was found once. The data were produced by immunoSEQ multiplex PCR, yet TCRdb's version contains in-frame clones alone and is incomplete. Of approximately 260,000 clones listed, 80% to 85% are singletons. Participants' own reports of clinical history determined their cohort assignment. Each recovered donor of Cohort 3 presented with two negative PCRs, clearance, or symptom resolution. Trimming pared 0 bases from V and 0 bases from J, leaving 7 bases between. CDR1 is SGHRS and CDR2 is YFSETQ in the germline V gene. This CDR3 is 15 amino acids long. This clonotype originated in a man aged 50-60 years who had recovered from COVID-19. The specimen was PBMCs or T cells enriched from blood (not recorded which). The V gene is TRBV5-1, the J gene TRBJ2-1; D may be TRBD2 (6 bases). The CDR3 sequence: CASSLVGGSYNEQFF. CDR3 nucleotides: TGCGCCAGCAGCTTGGTCGGGGGCTCCTACAATGAGCAGTTCTTC.